The rows below give T cell receptor beta chains drawn from one sample of a study of T cell responses to AZD1222 COVID-19 vaccine. Produced via immunoSEQ multiplex PCR; TCRdb's table is partial and in-frame only. The table includes fewer than 200,000 clones, about 89% detected once. The sample consisted of peripheral blood, taken 28 days after the second AZD1222 dose. The receptors stem from an adult who received the AZD1222 COVID-19 vaccine. The CDR3 runs from the conserved cysteine through the conserved F or W. The D gene is left open where the match is weak. Size tells how often a clone was seen (once, few, many) or the class of an expanded clone, and some rows leave it out.

v_gene	j_gene	abundance	d_gene	CDR3aa	CDR3nt
TRBV29-1	TRBJ1-1	once	TRBD1	CSVAGQPNTEAFF	TGCAGCGTTGCGGGACAGCCGAACACTGAAGCTTTCTTT
TRBV20-1	TRBJ2-7	NA	TRBD2	CSARGEGEQYF	TGCAGTGCTAGGGGGGAGGGGGAGCAGTACTTC
TRBV10-2	TRBJ1-4	NA	NA	CASSPTGSEKLFF	TGCGCCAGCAGTCCTACAGGGAGTGAAAAACTGTTTTTT
TRBV30	TRBJ1-2	NA	NA	CAWRSGQGSGGYTF	TGTGCCTGGAGAAGCGGGCAGGGCAGTGGTGGCTACACCTTC
TRBV27	TRBJ1-6	NA	TRBD1	CASRQLGGPNSPLHF	TGTGCCAGCAGGCAATTAGGGGGCCCGAATTCACCCCTCCACTTT
TRBV9	TRBJ2-5	NA	TRBD2	CASSKGLAGGWETQYF	TGTGCCAGCAGCAAGGGACTAGCGGGAGGTTGGGAGACCCAGTACTTC
TRBV15	TRBJ2-3	NA	NA	CATSRGGEFTDTQYF	TGTGCCACCAGCAGAGGGGGGGAGTTCACAGATACGCAGTATTTT
TRBV5-4	TRBJ2-3	NA	NA	CASSLQVGLVNTQYF	TGTGCCAGCAGCTTGCAGGTGGGATTGGTCAACACGCAGTATTTT
TRBV9	TRBJ2-1	NA	TRBD2	CASSVVGGGAVNEQFF	TGTGCCAGCAGCGTAGTTGGCGGGGGGGCCGTAAATGAGCAGTTCTTC
TRBV19	TRBJ2-7	NA	TRBD1	CASSGLLTGESYEQYF	TGTGCCAGTAGTGGACTTCTGACAGGGGAATCCTACGAGCAGTACTTC
TRBV2	TRBJ1-1	NA	NA	CASSDPLNTEAFF	TGTGCCAGCAGTGACCCGCTGAACACTGAAGCTTTCTTT
TRBV5-1	TRBJ2-1	once	TRBD1	CASSLPTGPHNEQFF	TGCGCCAGCAGCCTCCCGACAGGGCCCCACAATGAGCAGTTCTTC
TRBV9	TRBJ2-3	NA	TRBD2	CASSVGSGGDTQYF	TGTGCCAGCAGCGTAGGTAGCGGGGGAGATACGCAGTATTTT
TRBV7-9	TRBJ1-1	few	NA	CASSHLRRNTEAFF	TGTGCCAGCAGCCATTTGAGGAGAAACACTGAAGCTTTCTTT
TRBV6-6	TRBJ1-3	NA	NA	CASSSTEIRSGNTIYF	TGTGCCAGCAGTTCCACAGAGATTCGATCTGGAAACACCATATATTTT
TRBV15	TRBJ2-5	NA	TRBD2	CATSRDLGGGETQYF	TGTGCCACCAGCAGAGATCTGGGCGGGGGAGAGACCCAGTACTTC
TRBV9	TRBJ1-2	NA	TRBD1	CASSLQTGVGYGYTF	TGTGCCAGCAGCCTCCAAACAGGGGTCGGGTATGGCTACACCTTC
TRBV10-1	TRBJ2-5	NA	NA	CASSPSRGAETQYF	TGCGCCAGCAGTCCCTCAAGGGGCGCGGAGACCCAGTACTTC
TRBV4-2	TRBJ1-2	NA	TRBD1	CASSVQGDYGYTF	TGTGCCAGCAGCGTACAGGGGGACTATGGCTACACCTTC
TRBV30	TRBJ1-1	NA	NA	CAWTKPGPNTEAFF	TGTGCCTGGACCAAGCCAGGGCCGAACACTGAAGCTTTCTTT
TRBV7-9	TRBJ1-6	NA	NA	CASSSEGFNSSPLHF	TGTGCCAGCAGCAGCGAAGGGTTTAATAGTTCACCCCTCCACTTT
TRBV5-1	TRBJ1-2	once	TRBD1	CASSEGQGTLYGYTF	TGCGCCAGCAGCGAGGGACAGGGTACCCTCTATGGCTACACCTTC
TRBV12-2	TRBJ2-2	once	NA	CASRSMLLQAPQNTGELFF	TGTGCAAGTCGCTCGATGCTTTTACAGGCGCCACAGAACACCGGGGAGCTGTTTTTT
TRBV6-5	TRBJ1-5	NA	TRBD1	CASSPDRGGQPQHF	TGTGCCAGCAGTCCCGACAGGGGCGGGCAGCCCCAGCATTTT
TRBV19	TRBJ1-1	NA	TRBD1	CASSIVTGGFNTEAFF	TGTGCCAGTAGTATAGTGACAGGGGGATTTAACACTGAAGCTTTCTTT
TRBV27	TRBJ2-7	NA	TRBD1	CASGQGSSYEQYF	TGTGCCAGCGGACAGGGGAGCTCCTACGAGCAGTACTTC
TRBV3-1/TRBV3-2	TRBJ1-4	NA	NA	CASSQAQWVTNEKLFF	TGTGCCAGCAGCCAAGCTCAATGGGTTACTAATGAAAAACTGTTTTTT
TRBV18	TRBJ1-5	NA	NA	CASSPGQSNQPQHF	TGTGCCAGCTCACCGGGCCAGAGCAATCAGCCCCAGCATTTT
TRBV7-9	TRBJ2-1	NA	TRBD2	CASSQPGLAGGGEQFF	TGTGCCAGCAGCCAACCGGGACTAGCGGGAGGGGGTGAGCAGTTCTTC
TRBV4-1	TRBJ1-5	NA	NA	CASSPRAQGYNQPQHF	TGCGCCAGCAGCCCCCGCGCCCAGGGCTACAATCAGCCCCAGCATTTT
TRBV11-2	TRBJ1-3	NA	TRBD1	CASTKTRQGYGNTIYF	TGTGCCAGCACAAAGACCAGACAGGGATACGGAAACACCATATATTTT
TRBV5-1	TRBJ2-5	NA	NA	CASSLFTDQETQYF	TGCGCCAGCAGCTTGTTTACAGACCAAGAGACCCAGTACTTC
TRBV9	TRBJ2-3	NA	NA	CASSVGGLTTPHTQYF	TGTGCCAGCAGCGTAGGGGGACTCACAACCCCTCATACGCAGTATTTT
TRBV5-1	TRBJ2-5	NA	TRBD2	CASSPTGGVADPITQYF	TGCGCCAGCAGCCCTACGGGAGGGGTAGCGGACCCCATTACCCAGTACTTC
TRBV6-5	TRBJ2-7	NA	NA	CASSYSTGGSYEQYF	TGTGCCAGCAGTTACTCCACGGGGGGCTCTTACGAGCAGTACTTC
TRBV18	TRBJ1-5	NA	NA	CASSPRTAVNQPQHF	TGTGCCAGCTCACCACGGACAGCCGTGAATCAGCCCCAGCATTTT
TRBV5-1	TRBJ2-2	NA	NA	CASSLGDTGELFF	TGCGCCAGCAGCTTGGGGGACACCGGGGAGCTGTTTTTT
TRBV24-1	TRBJ2-1	NA	NA	CATRAGAGNEQFF	TGTGCCACCAGGGCAGGGGCTGGGAATGAGCAGTTCTTC
TRBV6-5	TRBJ1-2	NA	NA	CASSYYGRGGGYTF	TGTGCCAGCAGTTACTACGGCAGGGGTGGTGGCTACACCTTC
TRBV18	TRBJ1-4	once	NA	CASSPGWGNEKLFF	TGTGCCAGCTCACCGGGATGGGGTAATGAAAAACTGTTTTTT
TRBV5-5	TRBJ1-4	NA	NA	CASSFTGEKLFF	TGTGCCAGCAGCTTTACAGGGGAAAAACTGTTTTTT
TRBV19	TRBJ1-1	NA	TRBD1	CASSIDRPGGRTEAFF	TGTGCCAGTAGTATAGATCGGCCAGGGGGCAGGACTGAAGCTTTCTTT
TRBV6-2/TRBV6-3	TRBJ1-2	NA	NA	CASSPDSLWGYTF	TGTGCCAGCAGTCCCGACAGCCTCTGGGGCTACACCTTC
TRBV4-1	TRBJ1-1	NA	NA	CASSRGGVGSTEAFF	TGCGCCAGCAGCCGCGGGGGGGTAGGAAGCACTGAAGCTTTCTTT